This TCR beta chain was retrieved from a study of identical twins. Findings of the study overall: Rather than following the same donors, the conclusions depended on cross-sectional statistical analysis. Analyses based on zero insertions could be partly confounded by invariant MAIT and iNKT cells.

MiXCR, applied by TCRdb to the 5' RACE reads, yields one record per CDR3 protein. The sample has about 530,000 distinct CDR3 sequences, roughly 15% seen once; the top ten hold 0.44%. This clonotype was observed at least ten times. Its specificity is not known. Trimming removed 4 bases from V and 1 base from J, with 4 bases in between. This CDR3 region has 11 residues. CDR1 and CDR2 (germline): SQVTM, ANQGSEA. This sample also belongs to another study, concerning yellow fever vaccine responses in identical twins. That source adds: Reportedly, twins showed a vaccine T cell response that looked partly convergent and partly personalized.

The V and J genes are TRBV29-1 and TRBJ1-1; no firm D call. Sequencing was done on a sample of CD4+ T cells sorted from blood. The TCR originated in a woman under 30 in good health. As DNA, the CDR3 is TGCAGCGTTGTAGGGAACACTGAAGCTTTCTTT. Translating it yields CSVVGNTEAFF. The full variable domain, its missing parts supplied by reference TRBV29-1 and TRBJ1-1, is SAVISQKPSRDICQRGTSLTIQCQVDSQVTMMFWYRQQPGQSLTLIATANQGSEATYESGFVIDKFPISRPNLTFSTLTVSNMSPEDSSIYLCSVVGNTEAFFGQGTRLTVV.